This entry lists 11 T cell receptor beta chains sequenced from one sample in a study of T cells in Graves' hyperthyroidism and ophthalmopathy (dated by TCRdb to 2018 to 2020). The library came from multiplex PCR. Instrument used: Illumina HiSeq 2000. TCR beta CDR3 regions were amplified from RNA transcripts. A first-round RT-PCR of the TCR CDR3 used the HTBI primer set with the Qiagen OneStep RT-PCR kit. Using fastp at Q25 and MiXCR, TCRdb reprocessed the public reads and kept productive beta chains. Rows are unified per CDR3 protein, each entry keeping the most common DNA and genes. For this sample there are about 720,000 distinct CDR3 sequences; around 15% appear just once. The leading ten clones occupy under 8.5% of the sample. Sequenced input: blood. The receptors here all came from a man younger than 35 with Graves' hyperthyroidism.

This clonotype appeared many times. This CDR3 is CASRGGTGHVEQFF. For the CDR3, the DNA is TGTGCCAGCAGGGGGGGGACAGGGCATGTTGAGCAGTTCTTC. The chain links TRBV28 to TRBJ2-1; 9 bases are shared with TRBD1. V was clipped by 6 bases and J by 9 bases; unmatched bases: 9. This CDR3 contains 14 residues. CDR1 is MDHEN and CDR2 is SYDVKM in the germline V gene.

This clonotype was picked up many times. V and J are TRBV3-1 and TRBJ1-4, with D uncertain. The germline V gene encodes CDR1 LGHDT and CDR2 YNNKEL (reference sequence). V gave up 4 bases and J gave up 6 bases, with 12 bases separating them. The CDR3 extends over 14 amino acids. Here the CDR3 reads CASSLAGGDEKLFF. The DNA for the CDR3 is TGTGCCAGCAGCCTCGCTGGTGGGGATGAAAAACTGTTTTTT.

The chain joins TRBV6-5 to TRBJ2-1, with a possible D match to TRBD2 (6 bases). Germline lookup yields CDR1 MNHEY and CDR2 SVGAGI. V lost 8 bases, J lost 5 bases, and 22 bases lay in between. The CDR3 sequence is 16 residues long. The chain's CDR3 is CASVRDSGADNNEQFF. The CDR3 region has the DNA TGTGCCAGCGTTAGGGATTCGGGAGCCGACAACAATGAGCAGTTCTTC.

On this clonotype: A much larger clonotype is one base distant, so this may be a read error. The rearrangement links TRBV29-1 to TRBJ2-1; possible D gene TRBD1, 6 bases. The CDR3 spans 14 residues. Germline loops: CDR1 SQVTM, CDR2 ANQGSEA. The CDR3 DNA sequence: TGCAGCTACAAGGACTCGACAGGCTACAATGGGCAGTTCTTC. Protein: CSYKDSTGYNGQFF.

This chain joins TRBV12-5 and TRBJ2-1, with D maybe TRBD2 (7 bases). CDR1 and CDR2 (germline): LGHNT, FRNRAP. Trimming stripped 4 bases from V and 2 bases from J, with 12 bases between. The CDR3 is 15 amino acids. CDR3 sequence (DNA): TGTGCTAGTGGTTCTGCGGGGGCGGCCTACAATGAGCAGTTCTTC. Translating it yields CASGSAGAAYNEQFF.

This clonotype was counted a few times. CDR3 amino acids: CASRLIDRAEKLFF. In DNA form, the CDR3 reads TGTGCCAGCAGGCTTATTGACAGGGCGGAAAAACTGTTTTTT. The rearrangement links TRBV28 to TRBJ1-4, with 7 positions matching TRBD1. The CDR3 length is 14 residues. Germline V gene data show CDR1 as MDHEN and CDR2 as SYDVKM. With V trimmed by 6 bases and J by 8 bases, 9 bases remained unmatched.

The genes are TRBV30 and TRBJ2-1; the D gene could be TRBD1 or TRBD2 (5 bases each). V lost 0 bases and J 6 bases, leaving 12 bases between the germline ends. The CDR3 loop spans 14 amino acids. CDR1 is GTSNPN and CDR2 is SVGIG in the germline V gene (reference sequence). The CDR3 DNA reads TGTGCCTGGAGTGTACAGGCGGAGGTCAATGAGCAGTTCTTC. This encodes CAWSVQAEVNEQFF.

The sample holds many counts of this clonotype. The chain carries TRBV18 and TRBJ2-3; 8 positions match TRBD2. The junction had 2 bases not matched to a gene; V was cut back by 3 bases and J by 0 bases. Germline CDR1 KGHSH, CDR2 LQKENI. The CDR3 has 15 amino acids. The CDR3 protein is CASSPTSDSTDTQYF. The CDR3 DNA reads TGTGCCAGCTCACCGACTAGCGATAGCACAGATACGCAGTATTTT.

In the case of this clonotype: This may arise from a read error, as a much more abundant clone is one base away. The chain couples TRBV12-3 or TRBV12-4 to TRBJ1-1, with D hard to call. The CDR3 has 13 residues. For the CDR3, the DNA is TGTGCCAGCAGTTTAGCTGGCTTTACTGAAGCTTCCTTT. Translation: CASSLAGFTEASF.

The J gene is TRBJ2-7, the V gene TRBV2, with D uncertain. CDR3 length: 14 amino acids. The germline V gene has CDR1 SNHLY and CDR2 FYNNEI. Trimming left V 0 bases short and J 5 bases short, with 11 bases between. The CDR3, as DNA: TGTGCCAGCAGTGAAGCGGGTCGGATCGACGAGCAGTACTTC. The encoded protein is CASSEAGRIDEQYF.

This chain connects TRBV28 to TRBJ1-6; D may be TRBD1 (6 bases). The V gene lost 6 bases and the J gene lost 4 bases, with 10 bases spanning the gap. Germline lookup yields CDR1 MDHEN and CDR2 SYDVKM. This CDR3 is built from 14 residues. CDR3 sequence: CASRLGGYNSPLHF. The CDR3 nucleotides read TGTGCCAGCAGATTAGGGGGGTATAATTCACCCCTCCACTTT.